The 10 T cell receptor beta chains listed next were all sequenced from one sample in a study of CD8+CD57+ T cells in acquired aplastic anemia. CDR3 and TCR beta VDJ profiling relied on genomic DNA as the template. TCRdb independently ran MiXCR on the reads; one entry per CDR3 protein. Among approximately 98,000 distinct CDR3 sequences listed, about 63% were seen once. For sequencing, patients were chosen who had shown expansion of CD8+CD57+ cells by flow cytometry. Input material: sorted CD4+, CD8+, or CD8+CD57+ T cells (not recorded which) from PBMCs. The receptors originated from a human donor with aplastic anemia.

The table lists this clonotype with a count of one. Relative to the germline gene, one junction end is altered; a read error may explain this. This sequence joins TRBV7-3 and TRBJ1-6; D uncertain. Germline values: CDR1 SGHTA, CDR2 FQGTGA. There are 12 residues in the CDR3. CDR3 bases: TGTGCCAGCAGCTTCGGGAATTCGCCCCTCCACTTT. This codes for CASSFGNSPLHF.

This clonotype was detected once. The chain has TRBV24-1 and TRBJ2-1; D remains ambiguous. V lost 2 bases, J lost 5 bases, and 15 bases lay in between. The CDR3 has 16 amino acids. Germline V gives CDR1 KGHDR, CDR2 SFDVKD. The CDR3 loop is CATSDSPGRRNNEQFF. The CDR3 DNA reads TGTGCCACCAGTGATTCCCCAGGACGTAGGAACAATGAGCAGTTCTTC.

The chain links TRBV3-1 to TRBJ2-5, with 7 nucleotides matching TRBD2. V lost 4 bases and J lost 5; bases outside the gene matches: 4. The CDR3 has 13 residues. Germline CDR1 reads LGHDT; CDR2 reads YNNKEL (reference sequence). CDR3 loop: CASSPGGGETQYF. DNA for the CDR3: TGTGCCAGCAGCCCGGGGGGTGGGGAGACCCAGTACTTC.

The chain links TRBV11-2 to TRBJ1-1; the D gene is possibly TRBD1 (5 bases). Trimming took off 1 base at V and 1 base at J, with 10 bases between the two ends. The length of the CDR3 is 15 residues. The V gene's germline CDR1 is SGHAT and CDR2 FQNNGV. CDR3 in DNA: TGTGCCAGCAGCTTAGTGGAGGGGACGAACACTGAAGCTTTCTTT. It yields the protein CASSLVEGTNTEAFF.

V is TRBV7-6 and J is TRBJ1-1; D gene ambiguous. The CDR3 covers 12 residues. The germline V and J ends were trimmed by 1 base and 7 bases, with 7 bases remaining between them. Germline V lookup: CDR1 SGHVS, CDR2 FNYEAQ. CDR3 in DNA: TGTGCCAGCAGCTTAGGGGAGGGTGAAGCTTTCTTT. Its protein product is CASSLGEGEAFF.

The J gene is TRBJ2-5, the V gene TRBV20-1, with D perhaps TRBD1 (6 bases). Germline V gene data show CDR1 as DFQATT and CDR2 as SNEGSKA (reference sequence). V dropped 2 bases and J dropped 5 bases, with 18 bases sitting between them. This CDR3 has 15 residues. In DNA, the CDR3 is TGCAGTGCTAGAATCCTAGGGGTTGGACAGGAGACCCAGTACTTC. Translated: CSARILGVGQETQYF.

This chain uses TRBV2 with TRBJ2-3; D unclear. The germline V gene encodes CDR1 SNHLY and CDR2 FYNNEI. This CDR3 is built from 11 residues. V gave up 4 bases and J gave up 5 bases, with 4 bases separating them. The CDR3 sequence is CASSVLDTQYF. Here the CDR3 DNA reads TGTGCCAGCAGTGTCTTAGATACGCAGTATTTT.

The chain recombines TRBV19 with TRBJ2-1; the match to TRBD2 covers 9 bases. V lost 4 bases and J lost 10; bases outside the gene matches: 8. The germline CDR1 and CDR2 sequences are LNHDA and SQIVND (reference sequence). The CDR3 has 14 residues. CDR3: CASSSGGAVWEQFF. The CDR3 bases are TGTGCCAGTAGTAGCGGGGGGGCCGTTTGGGAGCAGTTCTTC.

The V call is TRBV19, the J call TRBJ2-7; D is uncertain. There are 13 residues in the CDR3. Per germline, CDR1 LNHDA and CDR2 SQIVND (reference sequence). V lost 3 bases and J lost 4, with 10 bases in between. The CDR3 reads CASSILPLYEQYF. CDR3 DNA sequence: TGTGCCAGTAGTATTCTGCCTTTGTACGAGCAGTACTTC.

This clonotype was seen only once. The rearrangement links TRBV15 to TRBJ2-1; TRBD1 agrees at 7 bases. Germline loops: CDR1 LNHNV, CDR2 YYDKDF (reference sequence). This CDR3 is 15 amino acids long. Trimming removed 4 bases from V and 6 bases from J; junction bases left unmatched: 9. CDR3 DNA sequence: TGTGCCACCAGCAAGGTTACAGGGGTCGCCAATGAGCAGTTCTTC. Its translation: CATSKVTGVANEQFF.